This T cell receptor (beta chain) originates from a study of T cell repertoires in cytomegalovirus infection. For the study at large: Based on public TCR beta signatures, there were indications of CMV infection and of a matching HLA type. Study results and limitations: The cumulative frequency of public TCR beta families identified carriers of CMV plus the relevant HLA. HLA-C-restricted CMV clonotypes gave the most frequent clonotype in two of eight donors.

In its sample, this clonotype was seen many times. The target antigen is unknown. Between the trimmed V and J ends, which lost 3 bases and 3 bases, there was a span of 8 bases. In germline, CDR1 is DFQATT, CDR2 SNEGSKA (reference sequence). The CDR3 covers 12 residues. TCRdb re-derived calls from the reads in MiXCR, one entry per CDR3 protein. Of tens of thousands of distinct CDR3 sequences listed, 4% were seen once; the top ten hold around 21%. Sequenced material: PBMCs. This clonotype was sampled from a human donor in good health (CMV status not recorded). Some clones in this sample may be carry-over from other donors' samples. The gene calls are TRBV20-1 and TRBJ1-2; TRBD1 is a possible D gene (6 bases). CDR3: CSARRQDYGYTF. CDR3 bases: TGCAGTGCTAGGAGACAGGACTATGGCTACACCTTC.